One sample yielded the 18 T cell receptor beta chains listed below, sequenced in a study of beta chain features in type 1 diabetes. cDNA synthesis used the whole RNA isolate, giving expressed TCRB sequences. The data were produced by immunoSEQ multiplex PCR, yet TCRdb's version contains in-frame clones alone and is incomplete. The sample contains approximately 44,000 clones, 66% of which appear only once. Antigens of these TCRs are unknown. Study outcomes and limitations: TCRB CDR3 length was moderately but significantly reduced in all four CD4+ subsets of Type 1 diabetes patients.

The specimen sequenced was Tregs from blood. The receptors come from a woman aged 18-35 years with type 1 diabetes.

The chain links TRBV18 to TRBJ2-1; possibly TRBD1 for D (6 bases). Trimming stripped 3 bases from V and 10 bases from J, with 19 bases between. This CDR3 contains 15 residues. The germline V gene has CDR1 KGHSH and CDR2 LQKENI. The CDR3 DNA reads as TGTGCCAGCTCACCCCCTGTGGGGGCGTTCGGGGAGCAGTTCTTC. Its translation is CASSPPVGAFGEQFF.

The rearrangement joins TRBV27 to TRBJ2-2; 10 bases align to TRBD2. The V and J ends lost 4 bases and 4 bases, in that order; junction bases with no gene match: 9. The CDR3 is 17 residues long. Germline V CDR1 and CDR2: MNHEY, SMNVEV (reference sequence). CDR3 nucleotide sequence: TGTGCCAGCAGTTCCATGAGCGGGGGGGCCTTCACCGGGGAGCTGTTTTTT. This sequence encodes CASSSMSGGAFTGELFF.

The rearrangement uses TRBV29-1 and TRBJ2-4, with 11 nucleotides matching TRBD1. CDR1 and CDR2 (germline): SQVTM, ANQGSEA. V was pared by 6 bases and J by 8 bases, with 3 bases of the junction left unmatched. This CDR3 is built from 12 residues. This CDR3 reads CSVGQGAYIQYF. The CDR3 nucleotides read TGCAGCGTAGGACAGGGGGCATACATTCAGTACTTC.

The genes are TRBV15 and TRBJ1-1; D might be TRBD1 (5 bases). This CDR3 contains 16 residues. Trimming shortened V by 3 bases and J by 0 bases, and 14 bases separated the two germline ends. Germline V lookup: CDR1 LNHNV, CDR2 YYDKDF (reference sequence). Here the CDR3 DNA reads TGTGCCACCAGCAGGCCGGGGCGGGGGATGAACACTGAAGCTTTCTTT. Encoded protein: CATSRPGRGMNTEAFF.

This clone was recorded only once. The gene calls are TRBV27 and TRBJ1-2; perhaps TRBD1 as D (5 bases). The germline V and J ends were trimmed by 4 bases and 4 bases, with 22 bases remaining between them. The CDR3 length is 17 residues. Germline CDR1 is MNHEY and CDR2 is SMNVEV (reference sequence). The CDR3 nucleotides are TGTGCCAGCAGTTCCCTATATGGGGCCCTAGGTTTCTATGGCTACACCTTC. It yields the protein CASSSLYGALGFYGYTF.

This clone showed up just once. The J gene is TRBJ2-5, the V gene TRBV30; possible D gene TRBD1, 5 bases. The DNA end is more similar to TRBJ2-7, so the J call may be wrong. Germline loops: CDR1 GTSNPN, CDR2 SVGIG (reference sequence). There are 12 residues in the CDR3. CDR3 sequence: CAWSVDTYEQYF. DNA of the CDR3: TGTGCCTGGAGTGTGGACACCTACGAGCAGTACTTC.

The V gene is TRBV7-9, the J gene TRBJ1-1; 7 bases fit TRBD1. V lost 6 bases and J lost 7; bases outside the gene matches: 8. Germline V gene data show CDR1 as SEHNR and CDR2 as FQNEAQ (reference sequence). CDR3 length: 13 residues. CDR3 bases: TGTGCCAGCAGTTTGACAGGGATCTTTGAAGCTTTCTTT. Translated, it gives CASSLTGIFEAFF.

The chain recombines TRBV6-1 with TRBJ2-1; 7 bases agree with TRBD1. Germline V gene lookup returns CDR1 MNHNS and CDR2 SASEGT. Trimming took 5 bases from V and 6 from J; bases not matched to a gene: 10. The CDR3 has 15 amino acids. CDR3 coding DNA: TGTGCCAGCAGTTCCCGAGACAGGGTGGGCAATGAGCAGTTCTTC. This gives the protein CASSSRDRVGNEQFF.

J is TRBJ2-7 and V is TRBV18; 14 bases are a match to TRBD2. After removal of 8 bases from V and 7 bases from J, the junction contained 4 bases not matched to a gene. The CDR3 runs to 13 residues. The V gene's germline CDR1 is KGHSH and CDR2 LQKENI. Written as DNA, the CDR3 is TGTGCCAGCAGACTAGCGGGAGGGAGTGAGCAGTACTTC. Translation: CASRLAGGSEQYF.

The chain couples TRBV5-1 to TRBJ1-5; 9 bases fit TRBD1. CDR3 size: 17 residues. The V and J ends lost 0 bases and 7 bases, in that order; junction bases with no gene match: 11. Germline V gene sequence: CDR1 SGHRS, CDR2 YFSETQ. The CDR3 region is CASSLDGGGTGLQPQHF. CDR3 sequence (DNA): TGCGCCAGCAGCTTGGACGGTGGAGGGACAGGGCTCCAGCCCCAGCATTTT.

V and J are TRBV7-2 and TRBJ1-4; D may be TRBD1 (5 bases). V lost 3 bases to trimming and J lost 3 bases, with 14 bases between them. The CDR3 spans 16 residues. Germline CDR1 is SGHTA and CDR2 is FQGNSA. CDR3 amino acids: CASSFGGFGPNEKLFF. In DNA, the CDR3 is TGTGCCAGCAGCTTTGGGGGGTTCGGACCTAATGAAAAACTGTTTTTT.

V and J are TRBV30 and TRBJ2-1, with 10 bases that match TRBD2. The CDR3 is 13 residues long. The germline V gene has CDR1 GTSNPN and CDR2 SVGIG (reference sequence). The chain's CDR3 is CASASGSIYEQFF. CDR3 nucleotides: TGTGCTTCCGCTAGCGGGAGTATATATGAGCAGTTCTTC.

This chain joins TRBV5-1 and TRBJ2-3; 7 nucleotides line up with TRBD2. This CDR3 region has 15 residues. Germline assignment: CDR1 SGHRS and CDR2 YFSETQ. V shed 4 bases and J 0 bases; nucleotides not matched to a gene: 5. The DNA for the CDR3 is TGCGCCAGCAGCCCGGGGGGAGGTAGCACAGATACGCAGTATTTT. It specifies CASSPGGGSTDTQYF.

The chain uses TRBV2 and TRBJ2-2; 7 bases are shared with TRBD1. Germline assignment: CDR1 SNHLY and CDR2 FYNNEI. After removal of 9 bases from V and 4 bases from J, the junction contained 8 bases not matched to a gene. This CDR3 is 14 amino acids long. The DNA for the CDR3 is TGTGCCAGTCTGAGACAGGGTCCCACCGGGGAGCTGTTTTTT. This gives the protein CASLRQGPTGELFF.

Within the sample, this clone is medium-sized (0.01 to 0.1%). This chain joins TRBV5-1 and TRBJ2-5; TRBD1 matches at 11 bases. Germline values: CDR1 SGHRS, CDR2 YFSETQ. The V gene end was trimmed by 2 bases and the J gene end by 2 bases; junction bases not matched to a gene: 2. This CDR3 region has 15 residues. This CDR3 is CASSFGTGGQETQYF. The CDR3 DNA reads as TGCGCCAGCAGCTTCGGGACAGGGGGTCAAGAGACCCAGTACTTC.

V gene TRBV27 combines with J gene TRBJ2-3; D gene uncertain. Trimming stripped 4 bases from V and 11 bases from J, with 13 bases between. There are 12 residues in the CDR3. Germline V CDR1 and CDR2: MNHEY, SMNVEV (reference sequence). CDR3 sequence: CASSSATSWQYF. Here the CDR3 DNA reads TGTGCCAGCAGTTCGGCGACTTCTTGGCAGTATTTT.

The rearrangement links TRBV7-8 to TRBJ2-2; possible D gene TRBD2, 5 bases. The V end was cut by 3 bases, the J end by 3 bases, with 8 bases between. Germline CDR1 reads SGHVS; CDR2 reads FQNEAQ. The CDR3 has 14 amino acids. Here the CDR3 reads CASSLSGYTGELFF. For the CDR3, the DNA is TGTGCCAGCAGCTTGTCGGGATACACCGGGGAGCTGTTTTTT.

Only a few counts were recorded for this clone. The chain combines TRBV5-1 with TRBJ2-2, with 9 nucleotides matching TRBD1. The CDR3 runs 17 residues. The V and J ends lost 4 bases and 2 bases, in that order; junction bases with no gene match: 9. Germline lookup yields CDR1 SGHRS and CDR2 YFSETQ. The CDR3 protein is CASSPGQGLSNTGELFF. The CDR3, as DNA: TGCGCCAGCAGCCCAGGACAGGGGCTATCAAACACCGGGGAGCTGTTTTTT.